The 30 T cell receptor beta chains listed next were all sequenced from one sample in a study of T cell changes during pregnancy in multiple sclerosis. TCRdb's table, derived via immunoSEQ multiplex PCR, lists solely in-frame clones and lacks some. This repertoire shows around 29,000 clones, roughly 84% found once; its top ten account for approximately 8%. The sample was CD8+ T cells from peripheral blood mononuclear cells, taken after pregnancy. The receptors derive from a female donor with multiple sclerosis, enrolled in a pregnancy study.

The chain carries TRBV6-5 and TRBJ1-1; D is uncertain. The CDR3 is 13 residues long. The V gene lost 2 bases and the J gene lost 1 base, with 5 bases spanning the gap. Per the germline V gene, CDR1 is MNHEY and CDR2 is SVGAGI. The CDR3 bases are TGTGCCAGCAGTTACAACAGGAACACTGAAGCTTTCTTT. Translation gives CASSYNRNTEAFF.

The sample holds a few counts of this clone. The chain joins TRBV6-1 to TRBJ2-3, with a tentative D call TRBD2 (6 bases). Germline values: CDR1 MNHNS, CDR2 SASEGT. V was trimmed by 0 bases and J by 6 bases, leaving 10 bases between them. There are 14 residues in the CDR3. The CDR3: CASSEAGEVDTQYF. CDR3 bases: TGTGCCAGCAGTGAAGCGGGGGAGGTCGATACGCAGTATTTT.

In its sample, this clone was seen a few times. The chain recombines TRBV14 with TRBJ2-7; 8 bases map to TRBD1. Germline CDR1 is SGHDN and CDR2 is FVKESK. V shed 2 bases, J shed 2 bases, and the junction held 8 bases outside the gene matches. This CDR3 spans 16 amino acids. As DNA, the CDR3 is TGTGCCAGCAGCCAACGGACAGGGTCGAGGGCCTACGAGCAGTACTTC. This encodes CASSQRTGSRAYEQYF.

This sequence joins TRBV2 and TRBJ1-2; no firm D call. Germline CDR1 SNHLY, CDR2 FYNNEI. The CDR3 sequence is 13 residues long. V was pared by 3 bases and J by 0 bases, with 5 bases between. DNA for the CDR3: TGTGCCAGCAGTGACGGGGCTAACTATGGCTACACCTTC. This translates into CASSDGANYGYTF.

The chain joins TRBV4-2 to TRBJ2-1; 11 bases fit TRBD2. There are 16 residues in the CDR3. The junction had 6 bases not matched to a gene; V was cut back by 1 base and J by 7 bases. The V gene's germline CDR1 is LGHNA and CDR2 YNFKEQ. CDR3 sequence: CASSQGVSGGVNEQFF. The CDR3 DNA reads TGTGCCAGCAGCCAAGGAGTTAGCGGGGGGGTAAATGAGCAGTTCTTC.

The chain is built from TRBV15 and TRBJ2-7; 7 nucleotides line up with TRBD1. Trimming at V came to 9 bases and at J to 1 base, leaving 9 bases not matched to a gene. Germline values: CDR1 LNHNV, CDR2 YYDKDF (reference sequence). The CDR3 is 14 amino acids. The CDR3 reads CATGPDRESYEQYF. The CDR3 region has the DNA TGTGCCACAGGGCCCGACAGGGAATCCTACGAGCAGTACTTC.

The genes are TRBV6-6 and TRBJ1-6; D might be TRBD1 (5 bases). Trimming removed 2 bases from V and 9 bases from J, with 14 bases in between. The CDR3 length is 15 residues. The germline V gene encodes CDR1 MNHNY and CDR2 SVGAGI (reference sequence). The CDR3 DNA follows: TGTGCCAGCAGTTACAGGAAGGGGAAGGGTTCACCCCTCCACTTT. It encodes CASSYRKGKGSPLHF.

This clone was seen only once. The chain employs TRBV15 and TRBJ2-3; no clear D gene. Trimming pared 1 base from V and 0 bases from J, leaving 8 bases between. The CDR3 has 15 amino acids. CDR1 LNHNV and CDR2 YYDKDF come from the germline V gene (reference sequence). In nucleotides, the CDR3 is TGTGCCACCAGCAGAGGACTCTCTAGCACAGATACGCAGTATTTT. It codes for CATSRGLSSTDTQYF.

The chain carries TRBV30 and TRBJ1-2; 7 positions agree with TRBD1. CDR3 length: 15 amino acids. Germline V gene lookup returns CDR1 GTSNPN and CDR2 SVGIG (reference sequence). Unmatched junction bases numbered 8, after V lost 0 bases and J lost 4 bases. The CDR3 here is CAWSVSATGSYGYTF. Here the CDR3 DNA reads TGTGCCTGGAGTGTCTCCGCGACAGGGTCCTATGGCTACACCTTC.

This chain links TRBV9 with TRBJ1-2; TRBD1 might be the D (6 bases). V was cut by 0 bases and J by 3 bases, with 12 bases left in between. The length of the CDR3 is 15 residues. Germline V gives CDR1 SGDLS, CDR2 YYNGEE. CDR3 DNA: TGTGCCAGCAGCGTAGCCGGGACACCCTACTATGGCTACACCTTC. It yields the protein CASSVAGTPYYGYTF.

CDR3: CASSLRDRRNEQFF. CDR3 coding DNA: TGTGCCAGCAGCTTAAGAGACAGACGCAATGAGCAGTTCTTC. J is TRBJ2-1 and V is TRBV7-3, with D possibly being TRBD1 (5 bases). The CDR3 consists of 14 residues. Trimming removed 1 base at V and 6 bases at J, with 10 bases between. CDR1 SGHTA and CDR2 FQGTGA come from the germline V gene.

V usage is TRBV10-3 and J usage is TRBJ1-1; D uncertain. The V gene lost 4 bases and the J gene lost 1 base, with 10 bases spanning the gap. This CDR3 has 14 residues. Per the germline V gene, CDR1 is ENHRY and CDR2 is SYGVKD. CDR3 residues: CAISVNIANTEAFF. For the CDR3, the DNA is TGTGCCATCAGTGTAAACATTGCGAACACTGAAGCTTTCTTT.

In its sample, this clone ranks as medium-sized. The rearrangement links TRBV6-4 to TRBJ2-3; TRBD2 matches at 11 bases. The V gene end was trimmed by 5 bases and the J gene end by 2 bases; junction bases not matched to a gene: 6. This CDR3 comprises 16 residues. Germline CDR1 MRHNA, CDR2 SNTAGT. Written as DNA, the CDR3 is TGTGCCAGCAGTCCCATAGCGGGGGGGCACACAGATACGCAGTATTTT. It yields the protein CASSPIAGGHTDTQYF.

The chain uses TRBV27 and TRBJ1-1; 7 nucleotides line up with TRBD1. Germline CDR1 and CDR2: MNHEY and SMNVEV (reference sequence). The CDR3 is made up of 15 amino acids. Trimming cost V 0 bases and J 5 bases; bases outside gene matches: 6. CDR3 sequence reads: CASSLSRGGRTEAFF. CDR3 DNA: TGTGCCAGCAGTTTATCGAGAGGGGGCCGGACTGAAGCTTTCTTT.

The chain couples TRBV9 to TRBJ1-6, with TRBD1 matching over 8 bases. The CDR3 has 15 residues. In germline, CDR1 is SGDLS, CDR2 YYNGEE. With 3 bases clipped from V and 9 bases from J, the junction kept 8 bases outside the gene matches. In nucleotides, the CDR3 is TGTGCCAGCAGCGCAGGACAGGGTTTAAGTTCACCCCTCCACTTT. This codes for CASSAGQGLSSPLHF.

This clone was picked up one time. V gene TRBV7-9 combines with J gene TRBJ2-1; D unclear. This CDR3 is built from 10 residues. Germline lookup yields CDR1 SEHNR and CDR2 FQNEAQ (reference sequence). Written as DNA, the CDR3 is TGTAGCTCAGAGCGCAATGAGCAGTTCTTC. Its translation: CSSERNEQFF.

The rearrangement uses TRBV18 and TRBJ2-1; 10 nucleotides match TRBD1. CDR1 and CDR2 from the germline V gene are KGHSH and LQKENI. Germline trimming cut 4 bases from V and 8 bases from J; bases unmatched to any gene: 8. The CDR3 spans 15 residues. The CDR3 nucleotides are TGTGCCAGCTCACTGGGGACAGGGGATGGCGATGAGCAGTTCTTC. Its translation: CASSLGTGDGDEQFF.

This clone is a singleton in its sample. The chain joins TRBV7-9 to TRBJ2-3, with D unclear. This CDR3 is built from 14 residues. Trimming left V 3 bases short and J 1 base short, with 8 bases between. The germline V gene encodes CDR1 SEHNR and CDR2 FQNEAQ (reference sequence). The CDR3 sequence is CASSLSVGTDTQYF. Here the CDR3 DNA reads TGTGCCAGCAGCTTGTCGGTGGGCACAGATACGCAGTATTTT.

The CDR3 region is CASSPRDSLYEQYF. The CDR3 DNA sequence: TGCGCCAGCAGCCCTCGGGACAGCCTGTACGAGCAGTACTTC. The chain is built from TRBV4-1 and TRBJ2-7; 7 nucleotides match TRBD1. The junction had 7 bases not matched to a gene; V was cut back by 4 bases and J by 4 bases. The CDR3 contains 14 residues. The germline V gene has CDR1 MGHRA and CDR2 YSYEKL.

The J gene is TRBJ1-6, the V gene TRBV6-1; maybe TRBD1 (6 bases). V dropped 1 base and J dropped 7 bases, with 8 bases sitting between them. There are 14 residues in the CDR3. The germline CDR1 and CDR2 sequences are MNHNS and SASEGT. Here the CDR3 reads CASSEGTENSPLHF. As DNA, the CDR3 is TGTGCCAGCAGTGAAGGGACAGAAAATTCACCCCTCCACTTT.

The V and J genes are TRBV30 and TRBJ1-5; 7 bases agree with TRBD1. V trimming: 4 bases; J trimming: 6 bases; junction bases outside the gene matches: 12. The CDR3 length is 15 residues. Germline V gene lookup returns CDR1 GTSNPN and CDR2 SVGIG (reference sequence). The CDR3 reads CAWKDNSGGAQPQHF. CDR3 sequence (DNA): TGTGCCTGGAAAGACAATTCAGGGGGTGCTCAGCCCCAGCATTTT.

The gene calls are TRBV4-3 and TRBJ2-1; TRBD2 matches at 9 bases. The CDR3 length is 15 residues. Germline V lookup: CDR1 LGHNA, CDR2 YSLEER. J lost 10 bases, V lost 3 bases, and 10 bases had no gene match. The CDR3 coding sequence is TGCGCCAGCAGCCACGACGCGGGGGGGCTCTGGGAGCAGTTCTTC. It is translated as CASSHDAGGLWEQFF.

This sequence joins TRBV28 and TRBJ1-4, with 8 bases identical to TRBD1. The CDR3 covers 15 residues. V was clipped by 5 bases and J by 8 bases; unmatched bases: 10. Germline V lookup: CDR1 MDHEN, CDR2 SYDVKM. The CDR3 loop reads CASSLPGTGSEKLFF. The CDR3 DNA sequence: TGTGCCAGCAGTCTGCCCGGGACAGGCTCGGAAAAACTGTTTTTT.

Many counts were recorded for this clone. The chain is built from TRBV14 and TRBJ2-5, with 9 positions matching TRBD2. The CDR3 contains 13 residues. After removal of 4 bases from V and 5 bases from J, the junction contained 2 bases not matched to a gene. Germline CDR1 and CDR2: SGHDN and FVKESK. CDR3: CASSRGGAETQYF. The CDR3 nucleotides are TGTGCCAGCAGCCGCGGGGGGGCGGAGACCCAGTACTTC.

The chain is built from TRBV4-1 and TRBJ2-5; possible D gene TRBD1, 5 bases. CDR3 size: 15 residues. Germline V gene lookup returns CDR1 MGHRA and CDR2 YSYEKL. V was pared by 4 bases and J by 2 bases, with 14 bases between. CDR3 region: CASSPRAGLQETQYF. CDR3 coding DNA: TGCGCCAGCAGCCCCAGGGCAGGGCTACAAGAGACCCAGTACTTC.

This sequence joins TRBV5-1 and TRBJ2-1; 10 nucleotides line up with TRBD1. The V and J ends lost 4 bases and 6 bases, in that order; junction bases with no gene match: 4. Germline CDR1 reads SGHRS; CDR2 reads YFSETQ. This CDR3 spans 14 amino acids. The CDR3 is CASSLGTGANEQFF. In DNA form, the CDR3 reads TGCGCCAGCAGCCTTGGGACAGGGGCCAATGAGCAGTTCTTC. Full variable domain (missing parts from reference TRBV5-1 and TRBJ2-1): KAGVTQTPRYLIKTRGQQVTLSCSPISGHRSVSWYQQTPGQGLQFLFEYFSETQRNKGNFPGRFSGRQFSNSRSEMNVSTLELGDSALYLCASSLGTGANEQFFGPGTRLTVL.

The V gene is TRBV5-6, the J gene TRBJ2-2, with TRBD2 matching 10 bases. The J segment lost 7 bases and the V segment lost 1 base, leaving 7 bases of the junction unmatched. Germline CDR1 reads SGHDT; CDR2 reads YYEEEE. The CDR3 loop spans 16 amino acids. CDR3 DNA: TGTGCCAGCAGCTTGCTGGAGCGGGGGGGCCTCGGGGAGCTGTTTTTT. Its translation: CASSLLERGGLGELFF.

The CDR3 sequence: CASRALASGGASSYNEQFF. CDR3 sequence (DNA): TGCGCCAGCCGAGCTTTAGCTAGCGGGGGCGCAAGCTCCTACAATGAGCAGTTCTTC. The V gene is TRBV5-1, the J gene TRBJ2-1, with TRBD2 matching 10 bases. The CDR3 has 19 amino acids. The trim removed 7 bases at V and 0 bases at J, leaving 16 bases unmatched. CDR1 and CDR2 from the germline V gene are SGHRS and YFSETQ.

The chain links TRBV6-5 to TRBJ1-2, with 7 bases lining up with TRBD1. Trimming took 0 bases from V and 6 from J; bases not matched to a gene: 7. Germline V gene data show CDR1 as MNHEY and CDR2 as SVGAGI. The CDR3 spans 15 residues. In DNA, the CDR3 is TGTGCCAGCAGTTACTCGAGAGGGGGCGCTGATGGCTACACCTTC. This translates into CASSYSRGGADGYTF.

The chain links TRBV7-8 to TRBJ2-1; D is ambiguous. Germline-derived CDR1 and CDR2 are SGHVS and FQNEAQ. V lost 4 bases and J lost 2, with 12 bases in between. There are 15 residues in the CDR3. As DNA, the CDR3 is TGTGCCAGCAGCTCCCTAGTTAGCCCCTACAATGAGCAGTTCTTC. It codes for CASSSLVSPYNEQFF.